The 21 T cell receptor beta chains presented below share a single source sample, sequenced in a study of blood T cell repertoires in COVID-19. Profiled with immunoSEQ multiplex PCR; TCRdb holds only in-frame clones, not every one. The sample carries roughly 230,000 clones, roughly 89% recorded once. Sequencing was performed on peripheral blood. These receptors all come from a middle-aged woman who had recovered from COVID-19.

This clone was recorded once. The chain employs TRBV6-6 and TRBJ1-6; maybe TRBD1 (5 bases). Germline V lookup: CDR1 MNHNY, CDR2 SVGAGI (reference sequence). Trimming cost V 11 bases and J 6 bases, with 26 bases left between them. The CDR3 covers 17 residues. CDR3 residues: CAGSRSEQTGINSPLHF. The CDR3 DNA is TGTGCCGGAAGTCGAAGTGAGCAAACAGGAATTAATTCACCCCTCCACTTT.

The V call is TRBV7-2, the J call TRBJ2-3, with TRBD2 matching 16 bases. V trimming: 6 bases; J trimming: 4 bases; junction bases outside the gene matches: 10. The germline V gene encodes CDR1 SGHTA and CDR2 FQGNSA. The CDR3 spans 18 residues. As DNA, the CDR3 is TGTGCCAGCAGAACGCCGGGACTAGCGGGAGGGCCAGCAGATACGCAGTATTTT. Protein product: CASRTPGLAGGPADTQYF.

The chain recombines TRBV9 with TRBJ1-4; TRBD1 aligns across 7 bases. The junction had 7 bases not matched to a gene; V was cut back by 4 bases and J by 1 base. The germline V gene has CDR1 SGDLS and CDR2 YYNGEE. The CDR3 runs 16 residues. The CDR3 DNA is TGTGCCAGCAGCCCGACAGGGATCCTAACTAATGAAAAACTGTTTTTT. It codes for CASSPTGILTNEKLFF.

This clone was counted between two and nine times. The CDR3 loop reads CASSGAGSGIDNEQFF. The CDR3 DNA is TGCGCCAGCAGTGGGGCGGGTAGCGGGATCGACAATGAGCAGTTCTTC. This chain connects TRBV10-1 to TRBJ2-1; 8 bases match TRBD2. Germline-derived CDR1 and CDR2 are WNHNN and SYGVQD (reference sequence). The CDR3 runs 16 residues. The trim removed 4 bases at V and 5 bases at J, leaving 10 bases unmatched.

The sample holds one count of this clone. This CDR3 is CASSKGAGGPDTQYF. The CDR3 nucleotides are TGTGCCAGCAGCAAAGGGGCGGGGGGCCCAGATACGCAGTATTTT. The gene calls are TRBV7-2 and TRBJ2-3, with 8 bases aligning to TRBD2. V gave up 5 bases and J gave up 4 bases; unmatched junction bases: 8. The V gene's germline CDR1 is SGHTA and CDR2 FQGNSA. The CDR3 runs 15 residues. Together with reference TRBV7-2 and TRBJ2-3, the CDR3 gives the full variable domain: GAGVSQSPSNKVTEKGKDVELRCDPISGHTALYWYRQSLGQGLEFLIYFQGNSAPDKSGLPSDRFSAERTGGSVSTLTIQRTQQEDSAVYLCASSKGAGGPDTQYFGPGTRLTVL.

This sequence joins TRBV5-4 and TRBJ2-5; 9 bases fit TRBD2. Germline CDR1 SGHNT, CDR2 YYREEE (reference sequence). Germline trimming cut 4 bases from V and 3 bases from J; bases unmatched to any gene: 4. This CDR3 contains 14 residues. CDR3 region: CASSRLAEKETQYF. The CDR3 DNA follows: TGTGCCAGCAGCAGACTAGCGGAGAAAGAGACCCAGTACTTC.

The gene calls are TRBV7-2 and TRBJ2-7, with TRBD1 as a possible D gene (5 bases). With 5 bases removed from V and 1 base from J, the gap between germline ends came to 18 bases. CDR3 size: 16 residues. Germline V gene data show CDR1 as SGHTA and CDR2 as FQGNSA. The chain's CDR3 is CASSPQTDTLSYEQYV. For the CDR3, the DNA is TGTGCCAGCAGCCCCCAGACAGACACTCTTTCCTACGAGCAGTACGTC.

Only a few counts were recorded for this clone. The V and J genes are TRBV19 and TRBJ1-2, with TRBD1 matching 7 bases. Germline V gene data show CDR1 as LNHDA and CDR2 as SQIVND (reference sequence). V dropped 4 bases and J dropped 8; count of bases not matched to a gene: 10. The CDR3 has 14 amino acids. CDR3 coding DNA: TGTGCCAGTAGTACCGATGACAGGGCCGACGGCTACACCTTC. Encoded protein: CASSTDDRADGYTF.

The V gene is TRBV30, the J gene TRBJ2-7; D perhaps matches TRBD1 (6 bases). This CDR3 region has 14 residues. Trimming removed 0 bases at V and 2 bases at J, with 11 bases between. Looked up from germline, CDR1 is GTSNPN and CDR2 is SVGIG (reference sequence). The CDR3 nucleotides read TGTGCCTGGAGTGTTAGGGACACCACCTACGAGCAGTACTTC. Translating gives CAWSVRDTTYEQYF.

This clone was seen only once. The gene calls are TRBV30 and TRBJ1-6, with 8 bases identical to TRBD1. The V gene end was trimmed by 1 base and the J gene end by 4 bases; junction bases not matched to a gene: 3. Germline V CDR1 and CDR2: GTSNPN, SVGIG (reference sequence). The CDR3 has 15 amino acids. The CDR3 DNA sequence: TGTGCCTGGAGTGCCCGGACAGGGTATAATTCACCCCTCCACTTT. It specifies CAWSARTGYNSPLHF.

The V call is TRBV9, the J call TRBJ1-6; TRBD1 aligns across 9 bases. This CDR3 region has 15 residues. V was pared by 4 bases and J by 9 bases, with 8 bases of the junction left unmatched. Looked up from germline, CDR1 is SGDLS and CDR2 is YYNGEE. The DNA of the CDR3 is TGTGCCAGCAGCACTCATGGGACAGGGCTTTCACCCCTCCACTTT. Its translation: CASSTHGTGLSPLHF. The variable domain in full, completed from reference TRBV9 and TRBJ1-6, reads DSGVTQTPKHLITATGQRVTLRCSPRSGDLSVYWYQQSLDQGLQFLIQYYNGEERAKGNILERFSAQQFPDLHSELNLSSLELGDSALYFCASSTHGTGLSPLHFGNGTRLTVT.

The chain links TRBV30 to TRBJ1-4; D remains ambiguous. V was pared by 2 bases and J by 0 bases, with 4 bases between. Per germline, CDR1 GTSNPN and CDR2 SVGIG (reference sequence). The CDR3 covers 13 residues. CDR3 loop: CAWSLSTNEKLFF. CDR3 nucleotide sequence: TGTGCCTGGAGTTTATCAACTAATGAAAAACTGTTTTTT.

The gene calls are TRBV19 and TRBJ1-2; a weak D match, TRBD1 (6 bases). Germline V gene data show CDR1 as LNHDA and CDR2 as SQIVND (reference sequence). CDR3 length: 14 residues. With 5 bases removed from V and 7 bases from J, the gap between germline ends came to 17 bases. The CDR3 spells CASSPGGAAGGYTF. The DNA of the CDR3 is TGTGCCAGTAGTCCTGGGGGGGCCGCGGGTGGCTACACCTTC.

The J gene is TRBJ2-7, the V gene TRBV12-1; TRBD1 is the table's D call and was not checked against the DNA. TRBV12-1 is a recognized pseudogene. This CDR3 contains 11 residues. The CDR3 DNA reads TGTGCCAGCAGCATGATAAGGGGGCAGTACTTC. It yields the protein CASSMIRGQYF.

The chain carries TRBV5-6 and TRBJ2-7; the D gene is possibly TRBD2 (6 bases). Germline CDR1 is SGHDT and CDR2 is YYEEEE. Trimming removed 6 bases at V and 1 base at J, with 17 bases between. This CDR3 contains 15 residues. CDR3 amino acids: CASIEWGEGSYEQYF. The DNA for the CDR3 is TGTGCCAGCATCGAATGGGGGGAAGGATCCTACGAGCAGTACTTC.

The chain combines TRBV3-1 (or the pseudogene TRBV3-2) with TRBJ2-1; D ambiguous. The ends were cut back, 1 base at V and 7 bases at J, with 5 bases in the middle. CDR1 is LGHDT and CDR2 is YNNKEL in the germline V gene (reference sequence). The CDR3 runs 12 residues. The CDR3 spells CASSQVVNEQFF. The CDR3 DNA reads as TGTGCCAGCAGCCAAGTCGTAAATGAGCAGTTCTTC.

V is TRBV21-1 and J is TRBJ2-3; TRBD2, the table's D call, was not compared with the DNA. TRBV21-1 is classified as a pseudogene. This CDR3 comprises 16 residues. As DNA, the CDR3 is TGTGCCAGCAGCAAAGCGAGCGGGATAAGCACAGATACGCAGTATTTT. The encoded protein is CASSKASGISTDTQYF.

The J gene is TRBJ1-4, the V gene TRBV5-4; possibly TRBD1 for D (5 bases). Trimming took off 4 bases at V and 4 bases at J, with 23 bases between the two ends. CDR3 length: 18 amino acids. Germline-derived CDR1 and CDR2 are SGHNT and YYREEE (reference sequence). The CDR3 protein is CASSGAPTAWGGNEKLFF. CDR3 in DNA: TGTGCCAGCAGCGGAGCACCTACAGCGTGGGGCGGTAATGAAAAACTGTTTTTT.

The rearrangement uses TRBV7-8 and TRBJ2-5, with D possibly TRBD2 on 6 matching bases. Germline CDR1 reads SGHVS; CDR2 reads FQNEAQ. V was trimmed by 7 bases and J by 4 bases, leaving 16 bases between them. The CDR3 sequence is 14 residues long. CDR3 residues: CASTLQPGLETQYF. The CDR3 nucleotides read TGTGCCAGCACCCTCCAGCCGGGACTAGAGACCCAGTACTTC. Combining the CDR3 with reference TRBV7-8 and TRBJ2-5 gives the whole variable domain GAGVSQSPRYKVAKRGQDVALRCDPISGHVSLFWYQQALGQGPEFLTYFQNEAQLDKSGLPSDRFFAERPEGSVSTLKIQRTQQEDSAVYLCASTLQPGLETQYFGPGTRLLVL.

The rearrangement uses TRBV21-1 and TRBJ1-1; the table gives TRBD1 as D, unverified against the DNA. TRBV21-1 is deemed a pseudogene. The CDR3 runs 14 residues. The CDR3 region has the DNA TGTGCCAGCAGCAACCGACGTGGGGCAGTAAGAGCTTTCTTT. Amino acids: CASSNRRGAVRAFF.

The rearrangement joins TRBV7-9 to TRBJ1-6, with D maybe TRBD1 (6 bases). Germline assignment: CDR1 SEHNR and CDR2 FQNEAQ (reference sequence). This CDR3 is 16 amino acids long. The V end was cut by 5 bases, the J end by 8 bases, with 19 bases between. The CDR3: CASSPRGGQGHSPLHF. CDR3 sequence (DNA): TGTGCCAGCAGCCCCAGGGGTGGCCAGGGCCATTCACCCCTCCACTTT.